This T cell receptor beta chain came from a study of shared clonotypes between healthy human individuals (dated by TCRdb to the early 2020s). Context from the whole study: A couple of women and three men aged 18 to 49 years were included in the cohort. For each donor, CD4 naive and CD4 memory were each given three plates, CD8 naive was given two plates, and CD8 memory was given one plate. Blood TCR repertoires of five healthy adults were deeply sequenced to estimate repertoire size and the extent of clonotype sharing between individuals. To increase sequencing depth and limit assay-specific biases, different laboratories used diverse techniques to prepare libraries and sequence TCR repertoires. Between about 0.94 and 8.9 billion PBMCs per donor were obtained by leukapheresis. General conclusions and limits of the study: Naive subsets generally had larger estimated clonotype richness than memory subsets. Based on pairwise subsampling, the degree of clonotype sharing among donors was expected to be affected by sequencing depth. Sampling was limited to blood, and TCR repertoires in tissue likely differ from TCR repertoires in blood. Because the study included only a small number of donors, the genetic and exposure-history diversity represented was limited. Incomplete sequencing was indicated by rarefaction of sorted-subset datasets, despite the large sequencing depth. Across a few donors, about 5% of naive CD4, roughly 3.5% of naive CD8, around 2.1% of memory CD4, and about 0.4% of memory CD8 clonotypes were shared. Higher generation probabilities were observed for clonotypes shared by all four sorted-subset donors than for non-shared clonotypes.

The donors were healthy, HIV-negative adults who had no recently reported acute infections or vaccinations. All donors were Caucasian adults living in Nashville, Tennessee, USA. CD4+ T cells were enriched by magnetic negative selection; naive cells were then positively selected on CD45RA, and the negative fraction formed the memory subset. Blood was collected by leukapheresis, and PBMCs were isolated by Ficoll-Histopaque density gradient centrifugation and then cryopreserved in liquid nitrogen vapor phase. Purity and quantity of every magnetically sorted T cell population were checked by analytical flow cytometry. From each sorted fraction, genomic DNA was isolated and quantified by UV absorbance on a Nanodrop 2000c. Worth noting for this clone: Its recognized antigen is unknown. No much larger clonotype is one base removed from it; base qualities were not supplied.

CDR1 and CDR2 were assigned from the germline V gene as MDHEN and SYDVKM. V lost 6 bases and J lost 6 bases; the stretch between them is 12 bases long. The CDR3, from cysteine to phenylalanine, totals 13 residues. The only DNA kept is the CDR3, 39 bases in frame from the first base. Using the deep immunoSEQ assay, multiplex PCR amplified TCR CDR3 regions from genomic DNA. Extracted genomic DNA from each cell subset was spread evenly across all wells of several immunoSEQ 96-well plates, with each plate serving as a replicate. Each replicate PCR for sorted subsets received about 220 ng genomic DNA, equal to roughly 30,000 T cell genomes. The purified libraries were quantified using a Qubit 3.0 fluorometer, sized with a Bioanalyzer 2100, and then quantified again using the KAPA Library Quantification kit. Every immunoSEQ 96-well plate was sequenced on a separate single-read 150-cycle Illumina NextSeq 550 flow cell. Per the source publication's procedure: Because only junctional sequences without quality scores were contained in the immunoSEQ output, filtering matching that applied to full-length reads could not be performed. Sequences were annotated with PyIR, a Python wrapper for IgBLAST v1.9, and V/J genes and CDR3 were assigned using IMGT germline references. Any read was removed if the V/J assignment was weak (E-value above 1e-6), the CDR3 was missing, or the read contained stop codons, out-of-frame junctions, or ambiguous translated residues. A V3J clonotype was defined by an identical inferred V gene, J gene, and CDR3 amino acid sequence. Percentage overlap between repertoires was computed as shared unique clonotypes divided by the size of the smaller repertoire. Richness of each repertoire was evaluated using RTK rarefaction, the Chao1 estimator, and Recon v2.1 estimates of unobserved clonotypes. Generation probabilities for all TCRbeta clonotypes obtained by the gDNA method from a handful of donors were computed using OLGA. Here the immuneACCESS table is served through TCRdb, limited to in-frame sequences with V and J called. Missing clones are a known gap in these copies; in checked studies unresolved V genes cover under half, and the rest lacks a known reason. The V and J calls and clone size are taken from that table; D and trimming were inferred from the DNA. This sample has around 1.5 million clones in its table, and around 98% of those were observed once. The ten largest clones capture around 0.45% of the sample.

The rearranged chain carries TRBV28 and TRBJ1-3, with the D gene call left open. What was sequenced was naive CD4+ T cells sorted from blood. The cell subset or site label here, explained by the study, means: CD45RA+ positively selected. This receptor was obtained from a man aged 30 to 39 in good health. The nucleotide sequence is TGTGCCAGCAGCCGAGAGACAACAAACACCATATATTTT. Protein translation: CASSRETTNTIYF.